This record looks at one T cell receptor (beta chain) sequence and its context. Under the authors' procedure: It was from reference gene primer amplification that nucleated cell counts were estimated. Sequenced by immunoSEQ multiplex PCR; TCRdb stores in-frame clones only, minus some. Clonal size and the V and J genes are those of that table, whereas D and trimming came from the DNA. The sample consists of some 150,000 clones, around 89% of them appearing once. V dropped 2 bases and J dropped 1; count of bases not matched to a gene: 9. Looked up from germline, CDR1 is ENHRY and CDR2 is SYGVKD. The CDR3 length is 17 residues. The data stem from a study of blood T cell repertoires in COVID-19. Turning to the study itself: Spain, Italy and the United States supplied samples that represented acute and convalescent COVID-19. T cells, B-cell-depleted T cells, or PBMCs provided the cDNA or gDNA that served as material.

This TCR was recovered from a man aged 60-69 years with active or convalescent COVID-19. The sequenced material came from peripheral blood. This sequence joins TRBV10-3 and TRBJ2-5; TRBD2 aligns across 8 bases. CDR3: CAISETLFAGGQETQYF. In DNA, the CDR3 is TGTGCCATCAGTGAGACTCTCTTTGCGGGGGGCCAAGAGACCCAGTACTTC.